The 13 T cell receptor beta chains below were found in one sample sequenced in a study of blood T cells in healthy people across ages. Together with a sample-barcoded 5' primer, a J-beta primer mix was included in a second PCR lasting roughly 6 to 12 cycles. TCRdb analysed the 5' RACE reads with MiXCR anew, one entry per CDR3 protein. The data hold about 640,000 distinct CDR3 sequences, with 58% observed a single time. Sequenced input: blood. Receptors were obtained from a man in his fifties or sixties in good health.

The CDR3 is CSASLGASTGELFF. The CDR3 DNA sequence: TGCAGTGCTAGTTTGGGCGCGAGCACCGGGGAGCTGTTTTTT. This chain uses TRBV20-1 with TRBJ2-2, with D uncertain. The CDR3 spans 14 residues. The germline V gene has CDR1 DFQATT and CDR2 SNEGSKA (reference sequence). The ends were cut back, 3 bases at V and 4 bases at J, with 12 bases in the middle.

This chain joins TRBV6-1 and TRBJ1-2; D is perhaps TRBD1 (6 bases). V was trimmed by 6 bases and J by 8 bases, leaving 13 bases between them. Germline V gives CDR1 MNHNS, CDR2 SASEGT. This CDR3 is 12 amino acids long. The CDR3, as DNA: TGTGCCAGCAGCGATCCTGACAGGGGCTACACCTTC. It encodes CASSDPDRGYTF.

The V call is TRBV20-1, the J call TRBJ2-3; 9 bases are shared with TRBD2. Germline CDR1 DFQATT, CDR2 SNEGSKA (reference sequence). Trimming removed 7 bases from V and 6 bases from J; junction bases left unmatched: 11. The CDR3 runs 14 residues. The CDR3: CSVGGGASIDTQYF. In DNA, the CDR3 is TGCAGTGTCGGCGGGGGGGCCAGTATTGATACGCAGTATTTT.

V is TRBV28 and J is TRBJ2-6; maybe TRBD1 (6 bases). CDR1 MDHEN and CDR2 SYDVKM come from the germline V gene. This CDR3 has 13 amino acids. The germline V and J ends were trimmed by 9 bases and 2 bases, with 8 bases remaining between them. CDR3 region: CASWTAGANVLTF. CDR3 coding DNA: TGTGCCAGTTGGACAGCTGGGGCCAACGTCCTGACTTTC.

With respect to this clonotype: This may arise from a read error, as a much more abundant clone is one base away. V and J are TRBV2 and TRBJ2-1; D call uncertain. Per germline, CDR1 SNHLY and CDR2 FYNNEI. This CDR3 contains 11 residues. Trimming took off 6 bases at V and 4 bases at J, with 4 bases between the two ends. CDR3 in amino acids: CASRVYNEQFF. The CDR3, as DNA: TGTGCCAGCAGGGTATACAATGAGCAGTTCTTC.

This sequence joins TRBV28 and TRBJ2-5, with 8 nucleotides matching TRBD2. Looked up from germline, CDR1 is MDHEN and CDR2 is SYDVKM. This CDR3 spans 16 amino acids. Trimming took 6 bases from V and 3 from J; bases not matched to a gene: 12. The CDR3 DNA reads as TGTGCCAGCAGCAGATTATTTAGCGGGGACGAAGAGACCCAGTACTTC. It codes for CASSRLFSGDEETQYF.

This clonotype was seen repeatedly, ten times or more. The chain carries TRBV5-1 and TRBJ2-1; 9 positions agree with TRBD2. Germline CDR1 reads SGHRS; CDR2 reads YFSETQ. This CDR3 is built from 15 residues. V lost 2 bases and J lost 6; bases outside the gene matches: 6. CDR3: CASSFGLAGSNEQFF. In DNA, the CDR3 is TGCGCCAGCAGCTTTGGTCTAGCGGGGAGCAATGAGCAGTTCTTC.

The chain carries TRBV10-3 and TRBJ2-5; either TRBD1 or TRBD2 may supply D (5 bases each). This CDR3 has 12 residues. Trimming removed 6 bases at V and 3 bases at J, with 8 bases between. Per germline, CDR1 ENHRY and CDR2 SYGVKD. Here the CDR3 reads CAIRLGEETQYF. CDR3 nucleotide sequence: TGTGCCATCAGATTGGGGGAAGAGACCCAGTACTTC.

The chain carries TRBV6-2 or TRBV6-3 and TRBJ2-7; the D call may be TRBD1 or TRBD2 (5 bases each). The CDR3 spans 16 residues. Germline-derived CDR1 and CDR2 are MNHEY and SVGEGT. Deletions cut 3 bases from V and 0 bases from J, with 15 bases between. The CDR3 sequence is CASSYGLGDPSYEQYF. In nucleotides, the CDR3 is TGTGCCAGCAGTTATGGGCTTGGGGACCCCTCCTACGAGCAGTACTTC.

As DNA, the CDR3 is TGCAGTGCCGCACCTACAGATACGCAGTATTTT. This gives the protein CSAAPTDTQYF. The rearrangement uses TRBV20-1 and TRBJ2-3; D ambiguous. Between the trimmed V and J ends, which lost 6 bases and 3 bases, there was a span of 7 bases. Germline V gene data show CDR1 as DFQATT and CDR2 as SNEGSKA (reference sequence). The CDR3 covers 11 residues.

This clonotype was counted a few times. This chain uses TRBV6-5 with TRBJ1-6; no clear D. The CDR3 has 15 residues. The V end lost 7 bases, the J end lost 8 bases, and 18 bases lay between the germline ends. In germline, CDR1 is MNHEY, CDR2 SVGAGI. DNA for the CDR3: TGTGCCAGCACCAAAAATACCCGGATTGATTCACCCCTCCACTTT. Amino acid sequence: CASTKNTRIDSPLHF.

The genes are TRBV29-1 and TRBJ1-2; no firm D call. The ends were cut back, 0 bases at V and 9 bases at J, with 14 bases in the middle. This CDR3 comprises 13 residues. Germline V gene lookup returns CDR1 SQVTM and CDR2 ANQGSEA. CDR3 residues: CSVEDVVTGSYTF. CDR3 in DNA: TGCAGCGTTGAAGATGTGGTCACGGGGAGCTACACCTTC.

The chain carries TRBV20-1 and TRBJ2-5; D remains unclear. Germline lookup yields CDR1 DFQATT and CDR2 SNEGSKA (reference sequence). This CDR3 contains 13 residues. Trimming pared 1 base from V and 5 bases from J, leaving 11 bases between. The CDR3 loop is CSARGAEKETQYF. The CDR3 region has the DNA TGCAGTGCTAGAGGGGCAGAGAAGGAGACCCAGTACTTC.